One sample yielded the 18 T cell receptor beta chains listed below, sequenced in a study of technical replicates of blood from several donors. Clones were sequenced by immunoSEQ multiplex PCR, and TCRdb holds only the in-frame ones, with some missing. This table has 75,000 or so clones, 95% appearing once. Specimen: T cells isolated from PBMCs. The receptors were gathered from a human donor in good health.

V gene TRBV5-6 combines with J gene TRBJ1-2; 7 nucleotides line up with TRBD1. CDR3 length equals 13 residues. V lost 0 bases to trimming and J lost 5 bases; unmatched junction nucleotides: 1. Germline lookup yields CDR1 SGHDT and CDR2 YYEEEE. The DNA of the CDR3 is TGTGCCAGCAGCTTGGGGGGACAGTATGGCTACACCTTC. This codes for CASSLGGQYGYTF.

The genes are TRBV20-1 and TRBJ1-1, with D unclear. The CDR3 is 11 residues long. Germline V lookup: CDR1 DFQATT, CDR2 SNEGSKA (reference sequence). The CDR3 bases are TGCACCCCAGTCCAGAACACTGAAGCTTTCTTT. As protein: CTPVQNTEAFF.

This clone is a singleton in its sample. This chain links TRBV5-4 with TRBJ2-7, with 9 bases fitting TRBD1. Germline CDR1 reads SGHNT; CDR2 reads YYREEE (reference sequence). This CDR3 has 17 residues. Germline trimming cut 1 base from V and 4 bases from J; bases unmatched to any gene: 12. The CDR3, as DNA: TGTGCCAGCAGCTTGTGGGCAGGGACAGGGCCAGCGTACGAGCAGTACTTC. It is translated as CASSLWAGTGPAYEQYF.

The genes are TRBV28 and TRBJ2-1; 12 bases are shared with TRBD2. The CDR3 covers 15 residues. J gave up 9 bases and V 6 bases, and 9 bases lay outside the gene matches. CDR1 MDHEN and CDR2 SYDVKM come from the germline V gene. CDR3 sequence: CASSGASGRVSEQFF. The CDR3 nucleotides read TGTGCCAGCAGCGGGGCTAGCGGGAGGGTTAGTGAGCAGTTCTTC.

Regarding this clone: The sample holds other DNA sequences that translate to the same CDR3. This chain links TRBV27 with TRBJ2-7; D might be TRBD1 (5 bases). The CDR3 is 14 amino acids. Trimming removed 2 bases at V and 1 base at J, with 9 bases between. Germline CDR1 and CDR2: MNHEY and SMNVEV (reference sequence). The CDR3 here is CASSLGQGSYEQYF. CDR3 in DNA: TGTGCCAGCAGTTTAGGCCAGGGTTCCTACGAGCAGTACTTC.

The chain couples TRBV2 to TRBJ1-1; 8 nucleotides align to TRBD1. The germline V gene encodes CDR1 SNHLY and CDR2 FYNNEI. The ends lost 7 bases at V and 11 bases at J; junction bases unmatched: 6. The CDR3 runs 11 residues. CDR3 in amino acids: CASNPGGTAFF. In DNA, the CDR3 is TGTGCCAGCAACCCAGGGGGCACGGCTTTCTTT.

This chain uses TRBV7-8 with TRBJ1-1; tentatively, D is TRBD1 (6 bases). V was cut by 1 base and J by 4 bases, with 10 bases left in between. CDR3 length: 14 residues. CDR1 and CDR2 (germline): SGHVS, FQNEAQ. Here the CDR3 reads CASSLDRVITEAFF. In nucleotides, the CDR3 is TGTGCCAGCAGCTTAGACAGGGTAATCACTGAAGCTTTCTTT.

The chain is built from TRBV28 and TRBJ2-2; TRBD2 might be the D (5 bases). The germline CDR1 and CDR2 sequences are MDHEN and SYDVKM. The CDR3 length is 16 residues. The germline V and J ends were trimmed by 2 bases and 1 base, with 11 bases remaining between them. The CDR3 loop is CASSLIPGGNTGELFF. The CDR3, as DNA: TGTGCCAGCAGTTTAATCCCAGGAGGGAACACCGGGGAGCTGTTTTTT.

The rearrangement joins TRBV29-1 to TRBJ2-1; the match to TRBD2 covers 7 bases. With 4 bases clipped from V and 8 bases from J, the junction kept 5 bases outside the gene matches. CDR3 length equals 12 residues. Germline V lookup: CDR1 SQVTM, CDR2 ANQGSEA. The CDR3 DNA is TGCAGCGTTGGACTAGCCAGCTATGAGCAGTTCTTC. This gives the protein CSVGLASYEQFF.

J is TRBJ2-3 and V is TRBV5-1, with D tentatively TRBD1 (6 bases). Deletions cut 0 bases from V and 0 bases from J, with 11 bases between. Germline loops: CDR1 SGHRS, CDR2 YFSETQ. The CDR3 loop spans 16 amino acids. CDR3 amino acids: CASSLALGASTDTQYF. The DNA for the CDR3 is TGCGCCAGCAGCTTGGCCTTGGGGGCCAGCACAGATACGCAGTATTTT.

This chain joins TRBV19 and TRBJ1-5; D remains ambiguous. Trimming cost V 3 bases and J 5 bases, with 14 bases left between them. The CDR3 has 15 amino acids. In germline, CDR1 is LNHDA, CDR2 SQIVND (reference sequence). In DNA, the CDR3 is TGTGCCAGTAGTATTCCGGCGGGAATTTATCAGCCCCAGCATTTT. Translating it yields CASSIPAGIYQPQHF.

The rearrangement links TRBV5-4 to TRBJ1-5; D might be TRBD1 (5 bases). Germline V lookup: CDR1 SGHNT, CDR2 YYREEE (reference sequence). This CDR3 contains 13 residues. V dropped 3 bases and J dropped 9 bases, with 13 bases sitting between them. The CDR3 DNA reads TGTGCCAGCAGCTGGGGGGTCGGTGGGCCCCAGCATTTT. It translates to CASSWGVGGPQHF.

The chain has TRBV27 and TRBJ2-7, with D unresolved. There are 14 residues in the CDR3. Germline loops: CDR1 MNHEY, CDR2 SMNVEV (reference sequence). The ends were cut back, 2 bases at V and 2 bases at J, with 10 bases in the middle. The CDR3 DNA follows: TGTGCCAGCAGTTTAAGTTCAGAAACCTACGAGCAGTACTTC. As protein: CASSLSSETYEQYF.

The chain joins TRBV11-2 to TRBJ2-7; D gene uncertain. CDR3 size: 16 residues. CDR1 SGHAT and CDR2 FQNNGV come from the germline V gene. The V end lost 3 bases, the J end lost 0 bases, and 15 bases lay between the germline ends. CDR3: CASSLSAVSSSYEQYF. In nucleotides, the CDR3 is TGTGCCAGCAGCTTGAGTGCGGTCTCGAGCTCCTACGAGCAGTACTTC.

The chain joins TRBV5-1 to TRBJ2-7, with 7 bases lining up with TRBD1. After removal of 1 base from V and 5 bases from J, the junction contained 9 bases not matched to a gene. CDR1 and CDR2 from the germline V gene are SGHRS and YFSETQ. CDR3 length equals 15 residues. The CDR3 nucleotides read TGCGCCAGCAGCTTGACCAGGGGGAGTCCTCACGAGCAGTACTTC. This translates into CASSLTRGSPHEQYF.

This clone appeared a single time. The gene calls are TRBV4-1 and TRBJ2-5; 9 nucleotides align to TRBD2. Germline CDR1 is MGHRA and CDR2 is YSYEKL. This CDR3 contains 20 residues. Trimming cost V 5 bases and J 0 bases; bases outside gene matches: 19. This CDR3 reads CASSYPKHGGRAGNQETQYF. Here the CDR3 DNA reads TGCGCCAGCAGCTATCCGAAGCATGGCGGGAGGGCCGGGAACCAAGAGACCCAGTACTTC.

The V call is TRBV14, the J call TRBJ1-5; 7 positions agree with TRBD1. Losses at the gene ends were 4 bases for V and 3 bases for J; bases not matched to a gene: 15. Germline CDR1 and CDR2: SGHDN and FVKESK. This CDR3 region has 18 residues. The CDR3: CASSRPPGTAYFNQPQHF. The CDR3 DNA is TGTGCCAGCAGCCGCCCGCCCGGGACAGCGTATTTCAATCAGCCCCAGCATTTT.

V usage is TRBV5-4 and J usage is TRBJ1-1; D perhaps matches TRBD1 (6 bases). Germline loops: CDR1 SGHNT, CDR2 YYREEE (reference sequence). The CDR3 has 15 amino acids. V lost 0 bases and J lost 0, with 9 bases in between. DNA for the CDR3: TGTGCCAGCAGCTTGGGAGGGACACTGAACACTGAAGCTTTCTTT. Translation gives CASSLGGTLNTEAFF.